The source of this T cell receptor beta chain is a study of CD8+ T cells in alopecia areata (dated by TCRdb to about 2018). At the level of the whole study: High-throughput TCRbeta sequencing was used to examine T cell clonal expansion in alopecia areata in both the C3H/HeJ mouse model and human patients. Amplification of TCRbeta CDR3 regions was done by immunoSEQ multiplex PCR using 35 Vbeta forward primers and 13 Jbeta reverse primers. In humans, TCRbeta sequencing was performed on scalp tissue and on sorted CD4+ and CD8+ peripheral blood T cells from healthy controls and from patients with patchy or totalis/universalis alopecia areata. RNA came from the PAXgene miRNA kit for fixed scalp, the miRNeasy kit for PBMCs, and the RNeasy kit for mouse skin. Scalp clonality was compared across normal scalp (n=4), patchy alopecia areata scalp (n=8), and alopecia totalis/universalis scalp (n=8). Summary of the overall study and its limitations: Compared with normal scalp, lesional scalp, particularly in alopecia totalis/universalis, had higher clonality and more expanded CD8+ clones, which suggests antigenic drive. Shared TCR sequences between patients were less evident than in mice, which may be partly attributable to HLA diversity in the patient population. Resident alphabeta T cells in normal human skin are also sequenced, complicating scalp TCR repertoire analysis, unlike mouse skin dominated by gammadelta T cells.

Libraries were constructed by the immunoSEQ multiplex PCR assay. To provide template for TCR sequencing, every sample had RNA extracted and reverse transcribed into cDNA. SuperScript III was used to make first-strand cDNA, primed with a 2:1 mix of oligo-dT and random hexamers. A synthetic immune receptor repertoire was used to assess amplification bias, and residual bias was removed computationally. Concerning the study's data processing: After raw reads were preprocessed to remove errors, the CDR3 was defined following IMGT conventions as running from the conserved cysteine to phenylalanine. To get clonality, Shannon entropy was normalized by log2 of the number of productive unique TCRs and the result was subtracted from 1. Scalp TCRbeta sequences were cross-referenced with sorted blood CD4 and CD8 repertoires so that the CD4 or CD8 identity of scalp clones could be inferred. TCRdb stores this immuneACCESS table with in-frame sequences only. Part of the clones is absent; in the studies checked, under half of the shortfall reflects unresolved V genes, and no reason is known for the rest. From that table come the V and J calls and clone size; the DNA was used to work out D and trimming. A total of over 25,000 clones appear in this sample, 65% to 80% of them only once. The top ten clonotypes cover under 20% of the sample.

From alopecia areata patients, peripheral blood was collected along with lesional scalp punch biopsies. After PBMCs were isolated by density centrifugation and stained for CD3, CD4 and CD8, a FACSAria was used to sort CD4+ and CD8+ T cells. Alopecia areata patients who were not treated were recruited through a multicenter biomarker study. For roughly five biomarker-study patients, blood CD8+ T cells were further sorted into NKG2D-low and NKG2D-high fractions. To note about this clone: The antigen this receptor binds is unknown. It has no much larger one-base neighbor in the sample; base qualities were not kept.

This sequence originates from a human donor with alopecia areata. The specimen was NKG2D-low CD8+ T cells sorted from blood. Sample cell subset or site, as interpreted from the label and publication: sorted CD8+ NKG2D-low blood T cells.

This receptor has the CDR3 CASSLTPWEGDTQYF. The base sequence is TGTGCCAGCAGTTTAACCCCCTGGGAGGGAGATACGCAGTATTTT. Recombination linked TRBV27 to TRBJ2-3, with TRBD2 identical over 7 junction bases. Based on the germline V gene (reference sequence), the CDR1 and CDR2 sequences are MNHEY and SMNVEV. There are 15 amino acids in the CDR3, from cysteine to phenylalanine inclusive. The DNA shown is the 45-base CDR3, in frame from base 1. The germline V and J ends show losses of 2 bases and 5 bases respectively, and no gene match explains 7 bases of the junction.